Listed here are 9 T cell receptor beta chains from one sample, sequenced in a study of beta chain features in type 1 diabetes. Whole-study findings and limits: Among all four CD4+ subsets, Type 1 diabetes patients had TCRB CDR3s that were moderately but significantly shorter.

The antigens for these receptors are not known. Reverse transcription of all isolated RNA meant that expressed TCRB transcripts were sequenced. Libraries were prepared by immunoSEQ multiplex PCR; TCRdb keeps only in-frame clonotypes and omits some of them. The table shows 600,000 to 700,000 clones, with 9.5% to 15% occurring only once. Sequencing used naive CD4+ T cells from blood. The receptors come from a man aged 25 to 40 with type 1 diabetes.

This clone has a handful of counts. The chain links TRBV4-3 to TRBJ2-1; D might be TRBD2 (6 bases). The ends were cut back, 1 base at V and 4 bases at J, with 17 bases in the middle. The CDR3 consists of 17 residues. Per the germline V gene, CDR1 is LGHNA and CDR2 is YSLEER. CDR3 DNA: TGCGCCAGCAGCCAAGTATGGGGCGGGGTGGGTTACAATGAGCAGTTCTTC. This translates into CASSQVWGGVGYNEQFF.

This clone was seen a handful of times. The chain is built from TRBV4-3 and TRBJ1-4; maybe TRBD1 (5 bases). CDR3 length: 17 amino acids. V was pared by 0 bases and J by 7 bases, with 18 bases between. CDR1 LGHNA and CDR2 YSLEER come from the germline V gene. CDR3 DNA: TGCGCCAGCAGCCAAGATCGAAGGGGTTCGGGTGGTGAAAAACTGTTTTTT. Encoded protein: CASSQDRRGSGGEKLFF.

V is TRBV28 and J is TRBJ2-1, with D tentatively TRBD2 (6 bases). Trimming shortened V by 9 bases and J by 0 bases, and 15 bases separated the two germline ends. This CDR3 has 15 amino acids. Germline loops: CDR1 MDHEN, CDR2 SYDVKM. CDR3 residues: CASYRGSGSYNEQFF. The CDR3 nucleotides are TGTGCCAGTTACCGGGGGTCTGGCTCCTACAATGAGCAGTTCTTC.

The V gene is TRBV7-2, the J gene TRBJ2-1; no definite D call. CDR1 SGHTA and CDR2 FQGNSA come from the germline V gene. The CDR3 loop spans 15 amino acids. V gave up 5 bases and J gave up 6 bases, with 17 bases separating them. This CDR3 is CASSQVTSLPNEQFF. The CDR3 DNA reads TGTGCCAGCAGCCAGGTGACATCTCTCCCCAATGAGCAGTTCTTC.

In its sample, this clone was seen a few times. This sequence joins TRBV29-1 and TRBJ2-7; D not certain. This CDR3 region has 11 residues. The germline V gene has CDR1 SQVTM and CDR2 ANQGSEA. V gave up 4 bases and J gave up 3 bases, with 7 bases separating them. Here the CDR3 reads CSVVSYYEQYF. For the CDR3, the DNA is TGCAGCGTTGTTAGCTACTACGAGCAGTACTTC.

This clone has only a few counts. The chain combines TRBV29-1 with TRBJ2-7; the D gene is possibly TRBD2 (5 bases). CDR3 size: 13 residues. Germline V lookup: CDR1 SQVTM, CDR2 ANQGSEA. V was pared by 3 bases and J by 5 bases, with 14 bases between. CDR3 nucleotide sequence: TGCAGCGTTGATAGTCCGGGGTCCAACGAGCAGTACTTC. Its translation is CSVDSPGSNEQYF.

This clone was recorded a few times. The identical CDR3 is also encoded by other nucleotide sequences in the sample. The chain couples TRBV30 to TRBJ2-3; D gene unclear. Germline V gene sequence: CDR1 GTSNPN, CDR2 SVGIG (reference sequence). V lost 1 base and J lost 4, with 3 bases in between. There are 11 residues in the CDR3. Here the CDR3 reads CAWSEADTQYF. The CDR3 nucleotides read TGTGCCTGGAGTGAAGCAGATACGCAGTATTTT.

This clone came up a few times. V gene TRBV7-2 combines with J gene TRBJ2-1; D not certain. The CDR3 totals 14 residues. The V gene's germline CDR1 is SGHTA and CDR2 FQGNSA. The V and J ends lost 5 bases and 6 bases respectively, with 14 bases between them. CDR3 loop: CASSPFGSLNEQFF. In nucleotides, the CDR3 is TGTGCCAGCAGCCCTTTCGGGTCGCTCAATGAGCAGTTCTTC. Together with reference TRBV7-2 and TRBJ2-1, the CDR3 gives the full variable domain: GAGVSQSPSNKVTEKGKDVELRCDPISGHTALYWYRQSLGQGLEFLIYFQGNSAPDKSGLPSDRFSAERTGGSVSTLTIQRTQQEDSAVYLCASSPFGSLNEQFFGPGTRLTVL.

In this sample, this clone turned up a few times. The J gene is TRBJ1-1, the V gene TRBV18; TRBD1 might be the D (5 bases). The germline V and J ends were trimmed by 2 bases and 2 bases, with 9 bases remaining between them. The germline CDR1 and CDR2 sequences are KGHSH and LQKENI. CDR3 length: 14 amino acids. The CDR3 DNA sequence: TGTGCCAGCTCACCAGGGGGGAGCAACACTGAAGCTTTCTTT. The encoded protein is CASSPGGSNTEAFF.